The 31 T cell receptor beta chains given below trace back to one sample, sequenced in a study of T cell responses to AZD1222 COVID-19 vaccine. Generated by immunoSEQ multiplex PCR, the TCRdb table keeps only in-frame clones and is missing some. The sample lists more than 150,000 clones; roughly 90% were seen once. The sequences come from peripheral blood, collected on day 0 of AZD1222 vaccination. The receptors were sampled from an adult in good health.

The chain couples TRBV6-2 or TRBV6-3 to TRBJ2-3; D tentatively reads TRBD1 or TRBD2 (5 bases each). The CDR3 extends over 16 amino acids. Germline V gives CDR1 MNHEY, CDR2 SVGEGT. Trimming pared 2 bases from V and 1 base from J, leaving 13 bases between. The CDR3 spells CASSYGRQGGTDTQYF. The CDR3 DNA reads as TGTGCCAGCAGTTACGGAAGGCAGGGAGGCACAGATACGCAGTATTTT.

V gene TRBV5-6 combines with J gene TRBJ2-5; weak D call: TRBD2 (6 bases). The V end lost 4 bases, the J end lost 5 bases, and 24 bases lay between the germline ends. The CDR3 has 17 amino acids. Germline V gene lookup returns CDR1 SGHDT and CDR2 YYEEEE. CDR3: CASSHSGGAEGLETQYF. CDR3 DNA: TGTGCCAGCAGCCACTCTGGCGGGGCCGAAGGGTTGGAGACCCAGTACTTC.

The chain combines TRBV6-1 with TRBJ2-7; maybe TRBD1 (6 bases). This CDR3 contains 15 residues. Trimming removed 0 bases at V and 2 bases at J, with 11 bases between. CDR1 is MNHNS and CDR2 is SASEGT in the germline V gene. CDR3 region: CASSEARTVAYEQYF. CDR3 in DNA: TGTGCCAGCAGTGAAGCAAGGACAGTTGCCTACGAGCAGTACTTC.

The chain recombines TRBV6-5 with TRBJ2-1; D might be TRBD2 (5 bases). The CDR3 has 15 residues. Germline V gene lookup returns CDR1 MNHEY and CDR2 SVGAGI. V was shortened by 4 bases and J by 0 bases, with 10 bases between the two germline ends. The CDR3 loop is CASSLLGSSYNEQFF. CDR3 sequence (DNA): TGTGCCAGCAGTTTGCTAGGGAGCTCCTACAATGAGCAGTTCTTC.

In this sample, this clone turned up a few times. The CDR3 sequence is CASSELGGNEQFF. DNA of the CDR3: TGTGCCAGCAGTGAACTGGGCGGGAATGAGCAGTTCTTC. The chain combines TRBV6-1 with TRBJ2-1; D may be TRBD2 (5 bases). Looked up from germline, CDR1 is MNHNS and CDR2 is SASEGT. The CDR3 runs to 13 residues. The ends were cut back, 2 bases at V and 7 bases at J, with 9 bases in the middle.

The genes are TRBV6-1 and TRBJ2-6, with D uncertain. The germline gives CDR1 MNHNS, CDR2 SASEGT. This CDR3 comprises 15 residues. V was cut by 2 bases and J by 0 bases, with 5 bases left in between. CDR3 amino acids: CASSELSSGANVLTF. CDR3 sequence (DNA): TGTGCCAGCAGTGAACTTAGCTCTGGGGCCAACGTCCTGACTTTC.

The genes are TRBV18 and TRBJ2-2; tentatively, D is TRBD1 (6 bases). The CDR3 consists of 15 residues. The ends were cut back, 3 bases at V and 7 bases at J, with 15 bases in the middle. CDR1 and CDR2 (germline): KGHSH, LQKENI. The CDR3 sequence is CASSPQARGHGELFF. CDR3 nucleotides: TGTGCCAGCTCACCTCAAGCCAGGGGTCACGGGGAGCTGTTTTTT.

DNA of the CDR3: TGCGCCAGCAGCTTGGCCCAGGGGGGTACGCAGTATTTT. Translated, it gives CASSLAQGGTQYF. This rearrangement joins TRBV5-1 to TRBJ2-3; D may be TRBD1 (7 bases). V lost 0 bases to trimming and J lost 8 bases, with 10 bases between them. The CDR3 loop spans 13 amino acids. Per germline, CDR1 SGHRS and CDR2 YFSETQ.

The rearrangement uses TRBV5-5 and TRBJ1-4; D is unclear. The V gene lost 0 bases and the J gene lost 0 bases, with 6 bases spanning the gap. The germline V gene encodes CDR1 SGHKS and CDR2 YYEKEE (reference sequence). CDR3 length: 15 residues. CDR3 nucleotide sequence: TGTGCCAGCAGCTTGGGGCAGACAACTAATGAAAAACTGTTTTTT. It is translated as CASSLGQTTNEKLFF.

This clone was seen a single time. The V and J genes are TRBV3-1 (or the pseudogene TRBV3-2) and TRBJ1-2; a weak D match, TRBD1 (5 bases). V lost 2 bases, J lost 7 bases, and 11 bases lay in between. This CDR3 is 13 amino acids long. Germline V gene sequence: CDR1 LGHDT, CDR2 YNNKEL (reference sequence). CDR3 amino acids: CASSQQGTGGYTF. The CDR3 DNA is TGTGCCAGCAGCCAACAGGGCACTGGTGGCTACACCTTC.

Concerning this clone: Its ends do not fully match the called genes, so a read error is possible. The V gene is TRBV4-2, the J gene TRBJ2-1, with 8 bases matching TRBD2. Germline lookup yields CDR1 LGHNA and CDR2 YNFKEQ. This CDR3 is built from 12 residues. Here the CDR3 reads CASSPLLAGIVF. CDR3 bases: TGTGCCAGCAGCCCTTTGCTAGCGGGCATAGTCTTC.

The chain recombines TRBV19 with TRBJ1-5, with D possibly being TRBD1 (5 bases). The CDR3 is made up of 13 amino acids. CDR1 is LNHDA, CDR2 SQIVND, per germline (reference sequence). V gave up 9 bases and J gave up 0 bases, with 9 bases separating them. The CDR3, as DNA: TGTGCCAGCTCCAGGGATAGCAATCAGCCCCAGCATTTT. This encodes CASSRDSNQPQHF. The entire variable domain, with the rest obtained from reference TRBV19 and TRBJ1-5, is as follows: DGGITQSPKYLFRKEGQNVTLSCEQNLNHDAMYWYRQDPGQGLRLIYYSQIVNDFQKGDIAEGYSVSREKKESFPLTVTSAQKNPTAFYLCASSRDSNQPQHFGDGTRLSIL.

This chain uses TRBV5-1 with TRBJ2-7, with 8 bases aligning to TRBD1. V dropped 3 bases and J dropped 2; count of bases not matched to a gene: 4. CDR1 is SGHRS and CDR2 is YFSETQ in the germline V gene. CDR3 size: 14 residues. CDR3 in DNA: TGCGCCAGCAGCTCGGGACAGGCTACCTACGAGCAGTACTTC. This gives the protein CASSSGQATYEQYF.

As DNA, the CDR3 is TGTGCCAGCAGCCAAGATTCAAGCGTCAATGAGCAGTTCTTC. Translated, it gives CASSQDSSVNEQFF. This rearrangement joins TRBV3-1 (or the pseudogene TRBV3-2) to TRBJ2-1; the D is unclear. Germline assignment: CDR1 LGHDT and CDR2 YNNKEL (reference sequence). The CDR3 loop spans 14 amino acids. The V end lost 0 bases, the J end lost 6 bases, and 9 bases lay between the germline ends.

The chain uses TRBV5-1 and TRBJ2-1; possibly TRBD1 for D (6 bases). The CDR3 consists of 16 residues. CDR1 SGHRS and CDR2 YFSETQ come from the germline V gene. Trimming took off 4 bases at V and 5 bases at J, with 19 bases between the two ends. CDR3: CASSPLAGAINNEQFF. The DNA for the CDR3 is TGCGCCAGCAGCCCGCTGGCAGGGGCGATAAACAATGAGCAGTTCTTC.

J is TRBJ2-5 and V is TRBV7-9, with D perhaps matching TRBD2 (5 bases). CDR1 is SEHNR and CDR2 is FQNEAQ in the germline V gene (reference sequence). The germline V and J ends were trimmed by 7 bases and 5 bases, with 17 bases remaining between them. The CDR3 loop spans 14 amino acids. In DNA form, the CDR3 reads TGTGCCAGCACCCCGACTACTAGTTGGGAGACCCAGTACTTC. As protein: CASTPTTSWETQYF.

About this clone: Other DNA sequences within the sample encode an identical CDR3. The chain is built from TRBV20-1 and TRBJ1-2; D ambiguous. This CDR3 is built from 11 residues. The germline V and J ends were trimmed by 2 bases and 6 bases, with 7 bases remaining between them. Germline-derived CDR1 and CDR2 are DFQATT and SNEGSKA (reference sequence). The DNA for the CDR3 is TGCAGTGCTAGAAGCGGGGATGGCTACACCTTC. Amino acid sequence: CSARSGDGYTF.

The V gene is TRBV29-1, the J gene TRBJ2-7, with D perhaps TRBD1 (6 bases). The V end was cut by 5 bases, the J end by 7 bases, with 12 bases between. Germline values: CDR1 SQVTM, CDR2 ANQGSEA. The CDR3 loop spans 11 amino acids. The CDR3 nucleotides are TGCAGCGTTCGGACAGTCTGGGAGCAGTACTTC. It specifies CSVRTVWEQYF.

CDR3: CASSVPGTPLHF. DNA of the CDR3: TGTGCCAGCAGCGTACCCGGGACACCCCTCCACTTT. The chain employs TRBV27 and TRBJ1-6; D unclear. The V end was cut by 6 bases, the J end by 11 bases, with 11 bases between. Per the germline V gene, CDR1 is MNHEY and CDR2 is SMNVEV (reference sequence). The CDR3 contains 12 residues.

This clone is a singleton in its sample. J is TRBJ2-2 and V is TRBV24-1, with 13 bases fitting TRBD2. The length of the CDR3 is 14 residues. The V gene end was trimmed by 10 bases and the J gene end by 6 bases; junction bases not matched to a gene: 4. The germline gives CDR1 KGHDR, CDR2 SFDVKD. The CDR3 loop is CATRTSGSSGELFF. CDR3 sequence (DNA): TGTGCCACGAGGACTAGCGGGAGTTCCGGGGAGCTGTTTTTT.

V and J are TRBV5-6 and TRBJ1-1; D is ambiguous. The germline V gene encodes CDR1 SGHDT and CDR2 YYEEEE. This CDR3 has 12 amino acids. Deletions cut 1 base from V and 4 bases from J, with 5 bases between. The CDR3 here is CASSLLATEAFF. CDR3 DNA: TGTGCCAGCAGCTTGTTGGCCACTGAAGCTTTCTTT.

The chain couples TRBV24-1 to TRBJ1-1, with TRBD1 matching over 9 bases. The CDR3 runs 15 residues. The V gene's germline CDR1 is KGHDR and CDR2 SFDVKD. Trimming took 5 bases from V and 5 from J; bases not matched to a gene: 8. CDR3 loop: CATSGLTGGRTEAFF. The CDR3 DNA reads TGTGCCACCAGTGGTCTCACAGGGGGCCGAACTGAAGCTTTCTTT.

V is TRBV6-5 and J is TRBJ1-1; D is unresolved. Germline CDR1 MNHEY, CDR2 SVGAGI. Trimming stripped 4 bases from V and 11 bases from J, with 17 bases between. This CDR3 is built from 13 residues. The CDR3 sequence: CASSFNSRPGAFF. The CDR3 nucleotides are TGTGCCAGCAGTTTCAACAGCCGCCCCGGGGCTTTCTTT.

The sample holds a few counts of this clone. The rearrangement links TRBV25-1 to TRBJ2-7; 8 bases align to TRBD2. Looked up from germline, CDR1 is MGHDK and CDR2 is SYGVNS. With 5 bases clipped from V and 0 bases from J, the junction kept 6 bases outside the gene matches. The CDR3 is 15 residues long. The CDR3 DNA sequence: TGTGCCAGCAGTCCCCGGGGGGGCCTCTCCTACGAGCAGTACTTC. Amino acids: CASSPRGGLSYEQYF.

Notes on this clone: This sample also contains other DNA sequences that code for the same CDR3. The CDR3 region is CASSILAGSTGELFF. The CDR3 DNA reads as TGTGCCAGTAGTATCTTAGCGGGAAGCACCGGGGAGCTGTTTTTT. The rearrangement links TRBV19 to TRBJ2-2, with TRBD2 matching 8 bases. V lost 3 bases, J lost 4 bases, and 4 bases stayed unmatched. The V gene's germline CDR1 is LNHDA and CDR2 SQIVND (reference sequence). CDR3 size: 15 residues. Supplemented by reference TRBV19 and TRBJ2-2, the full variable domain reads DGGITQSPKYLFRKEGQNVTLSCEQNLNHDAMYWYRQDPGQGLRLIYYSQIVNDFQKGDIAEGYSVSREKKESFPLTVTSAQKNPTAFYLCASSILAGSTGELFFGEGSRLTVL.

The V gene is TRBV11-2, the J gene TRBJ1-4; D unresolved. Trimming took off 6 bases at V and 7 bases at J, with 3 bases between the two ends. CDR1 and CDR2 (germline): SGHAT, FQNNGV. The length of the CDR3 is 10 residues. This chain's CDR3 is CASSVEKLFF. Written as DNA, the CDR3 is TGTGCCAGCAGTGTTGAAAAACTGTTTTTT.

V gene TRBV6-5 combines with J gene TRBJ2-1, with unresolved D. V lost 4 bases, J lost 7 bases, and 17 bases lay in between. The germline CDR1 and CDR2 sequences are MNHEY and SVGAGI. The CDR3 is 15 residues long. The CDR3 here is CASSSWGAAQNEQFF. Written as DNA, the CDR3 is TGTGCCAGCAGTTCTTGGGGTGCAGCCCAAAATGAGCAGTTCTTC.

This clone has a single count. The rearrangement links TRBV7-9 to TRBJ2-7; D is unresolved. With 4 bases removed from V and 3 bases from J, the gap between germline ends came to 7 bases. Looked up from germline, CDR1 is SEHNR and CDR2 is FQNEAQ (reference sequence). This CDR3 is 12 amino acids long. Written as DNA, the CDR3 is TGTGCCAGCAGCTCCAGTTACTACGAGCAGTACTTC. As protein: CASSSSYYEQYF.

A single count supports this clone. The V gene is TRBV6-5, the J gene TRBJ2-2; possible D gene TRBD2, 5 bases. Trimming stripped 2 bases from V and 4 bases from J, with 8 bases between. The CDR3 loop spans 14 amino acids. CDR1 and CDR2 from the germline V gene are MNHEY and SVGAGI. CDR3 bases: TGTGCCAGCAGTTACGGAGGCATCACCGGGGAGCTGTTTTTT. Translated: CASSYGGITGELFF.

The gene calls are TRBV10-3 and TRBJ1-2, with 7 bases matching TRBD1. The ends lost 4 bases at V and 2 bases at J; junction bases unmatched: 7. This CDR3 region has 15 residues. Germline assignment: CDR1 ENHRY and CDR2 SYGVKD. CDR3 DNA sequence: TGTGCCATCAGTGCGGCGGGACAGATGAACTATGGCTACACCTTC. As protein: CAISAAGQMNYGYTF.

The rearrangement joins TRBV7-9 to TRBJ1-2, with D uncertain. V was clipped by 1 base and J by 4 bases, with 10 bases between them. The CDR3 sequence is 14 residues long. CDR1 is SEHNR, CDR2 FQNEAQ, per germline (reference sequence). The CDR3 loop reads CASSLGFGSYGYTF. DNA of the CDR3: TGTGCCAGCAGCTTAGGTTTTGGGAGCTATGGCTACACCTTC.